This entry lists 27 T cell receptor beta chains sequenced from one sample in a study of molecular identifiers for immune sequencing clone quantification. TCRdb passed the PCR reads through MiXCR, listing each CDR3 protein once. The sample shows over 600,000 distinct CDR3 sequences, 15% to 20% of them seen only once. Sequenced: naive CD8+ T cells from blood, with Jurkat cell RNA spiked in. Subset given: FACS-sorted CD8+CD4-CCR7+CD45RA+ naive T cells. These receptors originate from a human donor in good health. Some libraries in this study had Jurkat cell RNA spiked in.

The V call is TRBV7-3, the J call TRBJ1-1, with D perhaps TRBD1 (6 bases). Germline V gene data show CDR1 as SGHTA and CDR2 as FQGTGA. The CDR3 loop spans 17 amino acids. The V and J ends lost 4 bases and 3 bases respectively, with 21 bases between them. The CDR3 DNA reads as TGTGCCAGCAGCTCACGTCGACACTTTGGGGGCGACACTGAAGCTTTCTTT. It specifies CASSSRRHFGGDTEAFF. Full variable domain (rest looked up from reference TRBV7-3 and TRBJ1-1): GAGVSQTPSNKVTEKGKYVELRCDPISGHTALYWYRQSLGQGPEFLIYFQGTGAADDSGLPNDRFFAVRPEGSVSTLKIQRTERGDSAVYLCASSSRRHFGGDTEAFFGQGTRLTVV.

This clonotype came up many times. At one end, the junction sequence differs from germline, possibly due to a read error. V usage is TRBV7-9 and J usage is TRBJ1-5; D uncertain. The CDR3 contains 15 residues. CDR1 SEHNR and CDR2 FQNEAQ come from the germline V gene (reference sequence). CDR3 DNA: TGTGCCAGCAGCCTAGCAGTAGGGCTTGATCAGCCCCAGCATTTT. Translating gives CASSLAVGLDQPQHF.

The chain has TRBV2 and TRBJ2-2; D possibly corresponds to TRBD1 (5 bases). The CDR3 sequence is 16 residues long. The V gene lost 6 bases and the J gene lost 3 bases, with 17 bases spanning the gap. Germline CDR1 reads SNHLY; CDR2 reads FYNNEI. CDR3 protein: CASRGWQGADTGELFF. CDR3 DNA: TGTGCCAGCAGAGGATGGCAAGGGGCGGACACCGGGGAGCTGTTTTTT.

This clonotype was picked up many times. The rearrangement joins TRBV12-3 or TRBV12-4 to TRBJ2-7, with D perhaps TRBD1 (6 bases). The CDR3 covers 13 residues. V was pared by 9 bases and J by 7 bases, with 19 bases between. This chain's CDR3 is CASFIRTAWEQYF. The CDR3 DNA follows: TGTGCCAGTTTTATTCGGACAGCCTGGGAGCAGTACTTC.

Many counts were recorded for this clonotype. The chain uses TRBV7-9 and TRBJ2-7; 9 bases line up with TRBD2. Germline-derived CDR1 and CDR2 are SEHNR and FQNEAQ (reference sequence). The CDR3 spans 15 residues. Trimming cost V 2 bases and J 5 bases; bases outside gene matches: 7. The CDR3 sequence: CASSLILAGTHEQYF. The CDR3, as DNA: TGTGCCAGCAGCTTAATACTAGCGGGCACCCACGAGCAGTACTTC.

The V gene is TRBV29-1, the J gene TRBJ1-2; D ambiguous. Germline assignment: CDR1 SQVTM and CDR2 ANQGSEA. With 3 bases removed from V and 4 bases from J, the gap between germline ends came to 12 bases. The CDR3 is made up of 13 amino acids. CDR3 amino acids: CSVDVGNLYGYTF. CDR3 coding DNA: TGCAGCGTTGATGTGGGGAATCTCTATGGCTACACCTTC.

This clonotype has ten or more counts. The chain has TRBV20-1 and TRBJ2-7; 13 bases align to TRBD2. CDR3 size: 17 residues. Germline values: CDR1 DFQATT, CDR2 SNEGSKA (reference sequence). Trimming removed 1 base from V and 3 bases from J; junction bases left unmatched: 9. CDR3 sequence (DNA): TGCAGTGCTAGAGTCCCCAAACTAGCGGGAGGGCTCTACGAGCAGTACTTC. Translating gives CSARVPKLAGGLYEQYF.

This clonotype was seen many times. The chain's CDR3 is CASSQDPDNAEAFF. CDR3 nucleotides: TGCGCCAGCAGCCAAGATCCGGACAACGCTGAAGCTTTCTTT. This chain connects TRBV4-3 to TRBJ1-1; tentatively, D is TRBD1 (5 bases). Trimming stripped 0 bases from V and 6 bases from J, with 11 bases between. Germline CDR1 is LGHNA and CDR2 is YSLEER. This CDR3 is 14 amino acids long.

This clonotype was seen more than once but under ten times. V gene TRBV6-6 combines with J gene TRBJ1-5; D not certain. Germline CDR1 MNHNY, CDR2 SVGAGI (reference sequence). V dropped 6 bases and J dropped 8 bases, with 8 bases sitting between them. This CDR3 spans 11 amino acids. The DNA of the CDR3 is TGTGCCAGCAGCCAAACAGAGCCCCAGCATTTT. It encodes CASSQTEPQHF.

Comment on this clonotype: A much larger clone sits a single nucleotide away, making a read error possible. This chain uses TRBV7-9 with TRBJ2-7, with 10 bases aligning to TRBD1. The junction had 12 bases not matched to a gene; V was cut back by 7 bases and J by 0 bases. The CDR3 runs 17 residues. Germline assignment: CDR1 SEHNR and CDR2 FQNEAQ (reference sequence). The CDR3 is CASIATPDRGHSYEQYF. The CDR3 DNA reads as TGTGCCAGCATCGCAACTCCCGACAGGGGGCACTCCTACGAGCAGTACTTC.

This clonotype was seen only a few times. A much larger clone sits a single nucleotide away, making a read error possible. This chain links TRBV5-1 with TRBJ1-1; D may be TRBD1 (6 bases). The germline CDR1 and CDR2 sequences are SGHRS and YFSETQ. This CDR3 spans 15 amino acids. CDR3 in amino acids: CASSPSTGPNTEASF. The CDR3 nucleotides are TGCGCCAGCAGCCCATCGACAGGCCCGAACACTGAAGCTTCCTTT.

This clonotype was detected ten times or more. This sequence joins TRBV28 and TRBJ2-5, with 9 nucleotides matching TRBD1. Looked up from germline, CDR1 is MDHEN and CDR2 is SYDVKM. The CDR3 sequence is 17 residues long. V lost 5 bases to trimming and J lost 4 bases; unmatched junction nucleotides: 14. The CDR3 DNA sequence: TGTGCCAGCAGTAGGGACAGGGTTCTTACTAGCAGAGAGACCCAGTACTTC. Amino acids: CASSRDRVLTSRETQYF.

This clonotype was detected ten times or more. J is TRBJ1-5 and V is TRBV28; no clear D. CDR3 length: 15 residues. Germline V gene lookup returns CDR1 MDHEN and CDR2 SYDVKM. V lost 3 bases, J lost 4 bases, and 13 bases lay in between. DNA of the CDR3: TGTGCCAGCAGTTTGAGGCCGATCAGGAATCAGCCCCAGCATTTT. Its translation is CASSLRPIRNQPQHF. The variable domain in full, with the rest retrieved from reference TRBV28 and TRBJ1-5, is DVKVTQSSRYLVKRTGEKVFLECVQDMDHENMFWYRQDPGLGLRLIYFSYDVKMKEKGDIPEGYSVSREKKERFSLILESASTNQTSMYLCASSLRPIRNQPQHFGDGTRLSIL.

Many counts were recorded for this clonotype. This chain joins TRBV9 and TRBJ2-3; perhaps TRBD2 as D (7 bases). This CDR3 has 12 amino acids. CDR1 is SGDLS and CDR2 is YYNGEE in the germline V gene. Deletions cut 5 bases from V and 6 bases from J, with 10 bases between. The CDR3: CASSGGADTQYF. Here the CDR3 DNA reads TGTGCCAGCAGTGGGGGGGCGGATACGCAGTATTTT.

This chain uses TRBV7-9 with TRBJ2-2, with D possibly matching TRBD2 (6 bases). There are 16 residues in the CDR3. V dropped 6 bases and J dropped 0 bases, with 14 bases sitting between them. Per the germline V gene, CDR1 is SEHNR and CDR2 is FQNEAQ (reference sequence). In DNA, the CDR3 is TGTGCCAGCAGAACTCCGGGGGAACCGAACACCGGGGAGCTGTTTTTT. Translating it yields CASRTPGEPNTGELFF.

As regards this clonotype: A much bigger clone sits one base away, suggesting this may be a read error. The V call is TRBV15, the J call TRBJ2-7; D not certain. Trimming left V 0 bases short and J 3 bases short, with 9 bases between. Germline CDR1 LNHNV, CDR2 YYDKDF (reference sequence). This CDR3 comprises 14 residues. The CDR3 DNA reads as TGTGCCACCAGCAGAGATAACATGGACTACGAGCAGTACTTC. Translating gives CATSRDNMDYEQYF. Full variable domain (rest looked up from reference TRBV15 and TRBJ2-7): DAMVIQNPRYQVTQFGKPVTLSCSQTLNHNVMYWYQQKSSQAPKLLFHYYDKDFNNEADTPDNFQSRRPNTSFCFLDIRSPGLGDTAMYLCATSRDNMDYEQYFGPGTRLTVT.

This clonotype occurred a few times. The rearrangement links TRBV10-1 to TRBJ2-6; the match to TRBD1 covers 10 bases. The length of the CDR3 is 18 residues. CDR1 and CDR2 from the germline V gene are WNHNN and SYGVQD (reference sequence). V shed 2 bases, J shed 0 bases, and the junction held 4 bases outside the gene matches. For the CDR3, the DNA is TGCGCCAGCAGTGAGGGTGGACAGGGGGTCTCTGGGGCCAACGTCCTGACTTTC. It translates to CASSEGGQGVSGANVLTF.

This clonotype occurred many times. The gene calls are TRBV4-1 and TRBJ1-1; TRBD1 agrees at 12 bases. V trimming: 0 bases; J trimming: 6 bases; junction bases outside the gene matches: 11. The CDR3 has 18 amino acids. Germline CDR1 and CDR2: MGHRA and YSYEKL. This chain's CDR3 is CASSQDRGTGGWSPEAFF. The CDR3 DNA reads TGCGCCAGCAGCCAAGATAGAGGGACAGGGGGCTGGAGCCCTGAAGCTTTCTTT.

This clonotype was seen ten or more times. The J gene is TRBJ2-3, the V gene TRBV12-5; D unresolved. This CDR3 contains 17 residues. The ends were cut back, 2 bases at V and 0 bases at J, with 15 bases in the middle. The germline gives CDR1 LGHNT, CDR2 FRNRAP. The CDR3 region is CASGLTRSRGSTDTQYF. The DNA of the CDR3 is TGTGCTAGTGGTTTGACCCGGTCTCGCGGTAGCACAGATACGCAGTATTTT.

This clonotype has at least ten counts. A junction boundary mismatches the germline segment, possibly from a read error. The chain recombines TRBV5-4 with TRBJ2-5; the D call may be TRBD1 or TRBD2 (5 bases each). Per the germline V gene, CDR1 is SGHNT and CDR2 is YYREEE (reference sequence). This CDR3 spans 13 amino acids. The CDR3 nucleotides are TGTGCCAGCAGCCACACGGGGCAAGAGACCCAGCACTTC. It translates to CASSHTGQETQHF.

This clonotype was observed many times. V and J are TRBV20-1 and TRBJ1-1, with a possible D match to TRBD1 (6 bases). The germline V gene encodes CDR1 DFQATT and CDR2 SNEGSKA (reference sequence). The CDR3 has 13 amino acids. Trimming removed 6 bases from V and 6 bases from J, with 17 bases in between. The CDR3 DNA reads TGCAGTGCCGACATGGGGGGGCGAGCTGAAGCTTTCTTT. It specifies CSADMGGRAEAFF.

This clonotype was recorded at least ten times. V and J are TRBV6-5 and TRBJ2-1; 16 bases are a match to TRBD2. Germline CDR1 MNHEY, CDR2 SVGAGI. V shed 0 bases, J shed 8 bases, and the junction held 10 bases outside the gene matches. This CDR3 is 19 amino acids long. The CDR3 DNA reads TGTGCCAGCAGTTACTCGGGACTAGCGGGAGGGCCGGGGACTGATGAGCAGTTCTTC. Translated: CASSYSGLAGGPGTDEQFF.

In its sample, this clonotype was seen many times. The rearrangement uses TRBV19 and TRBJ1-5; the D gene is possibly TRBD1 (5 bases). The germline V gene has CDR1 LNHDA and CDR2 SQIVND (reference sequence). The CDR3 consists of 15 residues. V shed 3 bases and J shed 7 bases, with 16 bases lying between them. The CDR3 loop reads CASSIGQGGFQPQHF. For the CDR3, the DNA is TGTGCCAGTAGTATCGGGCAGGGTGGGTTCCAGCCCCAGCATTTT. Full variable domain (remainder filled in from reference TRBV19 and TRBJ1-5): DGGITQSPKYLFRKEGQNVTLSCEQNLNHDAMYWYRQDPGQGLRLIYYSQIVNDFQKGDIAEGYSVSREKKESFPLTVTSAQKNPTAFYLCASSIGQGGFQPQHFGDGTRLSIL.

As to this clonotype: A junction boundary mismatches the germline segment, possibly from a read error. The rearrangement uses TRBV2 and TRBJ2-7; 9 bases fit TRBD2. This CDR3 has 13 amino acids. Per germline, CDR1 SNHLY and CDR2 FYNNEI. DNA for the CDR3: TGTGCCGGCAGAACCGGGACTAGCAGCGAGCAGTACTTC. The encoded protein is CAGRTGTSSEQYF.

Notes on this clonotype: This may be a read error, as it is one base from a much larger clone. The chain uses TRBV9 and TRBJ1-4, with D unresolved. This CDR3 spans 15 amino acids. From germline, CDR1 is SGDLS and CDR2 YYNGEE. CDR3 protein: CASSPVGTANGKLFF. CDR3 in DNA: TGTGCCAGCAGCCCCGTGGGCACTGCTAATGGAAAACTGTTTTTT.

This chain's CDR3 is CASSGLVDEQFF. Here the CDR3 DNA reads TGTGCCAGCAGCGGACTAGTCGATGAGCAGTTCTTC. The chain uses TRBV7-6 and TRBJ2-1; 7 positions match TRBD2. In germline, CDR1 is SGHVS, CDR2 FNYEAQ. The J segment lost 8 bases and the V segment lost 5 bases, leaving 3 bases of the junction unmatched. This CDR3 has 12 residues.

V gene TRBV28 combines with J gene TRBJ2-7; D might be TRBD1 or TRBD2, each matching 6 bases. Per germline, CDR1 MDHEN and CDR2 SYDVKM. V was pared by 6 bases and J by 3 bases, with 15 bases between. CDR3 length: 14 residues. The CDR3 is CASSLEGGYYEQYF. The CDR3 nucleotides read TGTGCCAGCAGCCTCGAGGGGGGATACTACGAGCAGTACTTC.